The 20 T cell receptor beta chains in this list originate from one sample, sequenced in a study of T-cell memory formation after mild COVID-19. Using its own MiXCR run on the 5' RACE reads, TCRdb lists one record per CDR3 protein. The sample gives under 200,000 distinct CDR3 sequences, around a tenth of which show up once; approximately 3.8% is in the top ten. Material for sequencing was PBMCs or a T cell subset sorted from them (not recorded which). Receptors originate from a man younger than 35 who had mild COVID-19 (a few samples of this study predate the infection). Cell type and time point are not known.

The V gene is TRBV5-4, the J gene TRBJ1-1; 8 nucleotides align to TRBD1. The J segment lost 4 bases and the V segment lost 4 bases, leaving 9 bases of the junction unmatched. The length of the CDR3 is 15 residues. Germline CDR1 is SGHNT and CDR2 is YYREEE (reference sequence). The CDR3 DNA is TGTGCCAGCAGCGCCTCAGGGGGCTCGAGCACTGAAGCTTTCTTT. Translation gives CASSASGGSSTEAFF. Full variable domain (rest looked up from reference TRBV5-4 and TRBJ1-1): ETGVTQSPTHLIKTRGQQVTLRCSSQSGHNTVSWYQQALGQGPQFIFQYYREEENGRGNFPPRFSGLQFPNYSSELNVNALELDDSALYLCASSASGGSSTEAFFGQGTRLTVV.

This chain links TRBV2 with TRBJ2-3; 8 bases fit TRBD1. The CDR3 consists of 15 residues. J was trimmed by 5 bases and V by 4 bases; bases with no gene match: 8. Looked up from germline, CDR1 is SNHLY and CDR2 is FYNNEI. Written as DNA, the CDR3 is TGTGCCAGCAGTGGAGGACAGGGCCGGGGAGATACGCAGTATTTT. It yields the protein CASSGGQGRGDTQYF. Filled out from reference TRBV2 and TRBJ2-3, the complete variable domain reads EPEVTQTPSHQVTQMGQEVILRCVPISNHLYFYWYRQILGQKVEFLVSFYNNEISEKSEIFDDQFSVERPDGSNFTLKIRSTKLEDSAMYFCASSGGQGRGDTQYFGPGTRLTVL.

This clonotype has a handful of counts. The CDR3 reads CASSPPGGYQETQYF. As DNA, the CDR3 is TGTGCCAGCTCACCACCAGGCGGGTATCAAGAGACCCAGTACTTC. The chain links TRBV18 to TRBJ2-5; tentatively, D is TRBD2 (5 bases). The CDR3 runs to 15 residues. V gave up 0 bases and J gave up 2 bases, with 10 bases separating them. From germline, CDR1 is KGHSH and CDR2 LQKENI.

This clonotype was observed many times. V is TRBV7-2 and J is TRBJ2-7, with TRBD1 matching 9 bases. Looked up from germline, CDR1 is SGHTA and CDR2 is FQGNSA. The V gene end was trimmed by 2 bases and the J gene end by 2 bases; junction bases not matched to a gene: 4. The CDR3 is 15 residues long. The CDR3: CASSLTGTGPYEQYF. In DNA form, the CDR3 reads TGTGCCAGCAGCTTAACCGGGACAGGGCCCTACGAGCAGTACTTC.

This clonotype was seen only a few times. V usage is TRBV20-1 and J usage is TRBJ2-3; maybe TRBD2 (5 bases). V was pared by 5 bases and J by 3 bases, with 12 bases between. The CDR3 length is 13 residues. CDR1 is DFQATT, CDR2 SNEGSKA, per germline (reference sequence). CDR3 nucleotides: TGCAGTGCTTTAGGGCGGGCGACAGATACGCAGTATTTT. Translating gives CSALGRATDTQYF.

J is TRBJ1-1 and V is TRBV19; the match to TRBD1 covers 7 bases. After removal of 9 bases from V and 7 bases from J, the junction contained 11 bases not matched to a gene. This CDR3 has 13 amino acids. CDR1 is LNHDA, CDR2 SQIVND, per germline (reference sequence). The CDR3 DNA reads TGTGCCAGCAGCGACAGGGTAGGCCTTGAAGCTTTCTTT. Translating it yields CASSDRVGLEAFF.

This clonotype was detected only a few times. The CDR3 region has the DNA TGTGCCAGCGAAATTGGACAGGGCAATCAGCCCCAGCATTTT. Its protein is CASEIGQGNQPQHF. V and J are TRBV7-8 and TRBJ1-5, with 7 bases fitting TRBD1. The junction had 6 bases not matched to a gene; V was cut back by 8 bases and J by 2 bases. The CDR3 length is 14 residues. Germline CDR1 and CDR2: SGHVS and FQNEAQ.

V and J are TRBV7-2 and TRBJ2-5; D remains unclear. The CDR3 has 11 amino acids. V was shortened by 6 bases and J by 3 bases, with 5 bases between the two germline ends. Germline V gene sequence: CDR1 SGHTA, CDR2 FQGNSA. In nucleotides, the CDR3 is TGTGCCAGCAGGATGGAAGAGACCCAGTACTTC. Translating it yields CASRMEETQYF.

Here the CDR3 DNA reads TGTGCCAGCACCCTAGGCGGGACAGGGGGCCGGAATTCACCCCTCCACTTT. Translation gives CASTLGGTGGRNSPLHF. The V call is TRBV7-9, the J call TRBJ1-6; TRBD1 agrees at 12 bases. Germline CDR1 is SEHNR and CDR2 is FQNEAQ (reference sequence). This CDR3 region has 17 residues. The V segment lost 7 bases and the J segment 7 bases; nucleotides outside the gene matches: 11.

The chain recombines TRBV12-3 or TRBV12-4 with TRBJ2-4, with a tentative D call TRBD1 (6 bases). The CDR3 spans 14 residues. V dropped 5 bases and J dropped 15 bases, with 23 bases sitting between them. CDR3 in DNA: TGTGCCAGCAGTCCCGAGGGACACTTGGACCCCTCGTACTTC. Translated: CASSPEGHLDPSYF.

This clonotype was found many times. CDR3 sequence: CASSLGGQETQYF. DNA of the CDR3: TGCGCCAGCAGCTTGGGGGGCCAAGAGACCCAGTACTTC. The chain links TRBV5-1 to TRBJ2-5, with D unresolved. The CDR3 runs to 13 residues. Trimming left V 0 bases short and J 1 base short, with 4 bases between. In germline, CDR1 is SGHRS, CDR2 YFSETQ.

This chain uses TRBV5-5 with TRBJ1-4; D unclear. The CDR3 runs to 10 residues. Germline V CDR1 and CDR2: SGHKS, YYEKEE (reference sequence). The germline V and J ends were trimmed by 0 bases and 10 bases, with 1 base remaining between them. CDR3: CASSLGKLFF. In nucleotides, the CDR3 is TGTGCCAGCAGCTTGGGAAAACTGTTTTTT.

The CDR3 sequence: CASSLDPGKPIANQNEKLFF. The CDR3 nucleotides read TGTGCCAGCAGTTTAGATCCGGGGAAACCAATAGCGAATCAAAATGAAAAACTGTTTTTT. The chain uses TRBV12-3 or TRBV12-4 and TRBJ1-4, with D uncertain. This CDR3 has 20 amino acids. The V gene lost 1 base and the J gene lost 5 bases, with 26 bases spanning the gap.

This clonotype came up once. The rearrangement links TRBV6-2 or TRBV6-3 to TRBJ2-7; perhaps D is TRBD1 or TRBD2 (5 bases each). The germline V and J ends were trimmed by 5 bases and 9 bases, with 17 bases remaining between them. Germline lookup yields CDR1 MNHEY and CDR2 SVGEGT. The CDR3 sequence is 13 residues long. The CDR3 sequence: CASSHTGSRGQYV. The CDR3 nucleotides read TGTGCCAGCAGTCACACAGGCAGCCGGGGGCAGTACGTC.

The rearrangement uses TRBV5-1 and TRBJ1-4; TRBD1 aligns across 7 bases. The CDR3 extends over 14 amino acids. Unmatched junction bases numbered 3, after V lost 1 base and J lost 6 bases. Per germline, CDR1 SGHRS and CDR2 YFSETQ. The CDR3 bases are TGCGCCAGCAGCTTGAAGGGGGCTGATGAAAAACTGTTTTTT. This translates into CASSLKGADEKLFF. Full variable domain (outside the CDR3, taken from reference TRBV5-1 and TRBJ1-4): KAGVTQTPRYLIKTRGQQVTLSCSPISGHRSVSWYQQTPGQGLQFLFEYFSETQRNKGNFPGRFSGRQFSNSRSEMNVSTLELGDSALYLCASSLKGADEKLFFGSGTQLSVL.

This clonotype was counted between two and nine times. The chain joins TRBV24-1 to TRBJ1-2; D remains unclear. CDR3 length equals 14 residues. CDR1 is KGHDR and CDR2 is SFDVKD in the germline V gene. The V gene lost 6 bases and the J gene lost 2 bases, with 12 bases spanning the gap. In DNA, the CDR3 is TGTGCCACCAGTCCCCAGCCACCGAACTATGGCTACACCTTC. Its translation: CATSPQPPNYGYTF.

This chain joins TRBV20-1 and TRBJ2-3, with D possibly matching TRBD2 (5 bases). V was trimmed by 2 bases and J by 0 bases, leaving 6 bases between them. The germline gives CDR1 DFQATT, CDR2 SNEGSKA (reference sequence). The CDR3 spans 13 residues. The CDR3 DNA sequence: TGCAGTGCTAGAAGGGAGAGCACAGATACGCAGTATTTT. Its translation: CSARRESTDTQYF.

J is TRBJ1-4 and V is TRBV6-5; D is uncertain. The CDR3 sequence is 11 residues long. Trimming removed 6 bases at V and 13 bases at J, with 12 bases between. Per the germline V gene, CDR1 is MNHEY and CDR2 is SVGAGI. CDR3: CASSSGRILFF. CDR3 nucleotide sequence: TGTGCCAGCAGCTCAGGTCGTATACTGTTTTTT.

In this sample, this clonotype turned up a few times. The chain has TRBV15 and TRBJ1-3; unclear D gene. Germline V gives CDR1 LNHNV, CDR2 YYDKDF (reference sequence). This CDR3 region has 15 residues. V lost 0 bases and J 4 bases, leaving 10 bases between the germline ends. The chain's CDR3 is CATSRDPTIGNTIYF. The DNA of the CDR3 is TGTGCCACCAGCAGAGACCCTACTATAGGAAACACCATATATTTT.

This clonotype was counted only a few times. The gene calls are TRBV7-2 and TRBJ2-4; the D gene could be TRBD1 or TRBD2 (6 bases each). With 6 bases removed from V and 3 bases from J, the gap between germline ends came to 15 bases. Per the germline V gene, CDR1 is SGHTA and CDR2 is FQGNSA. The CDR3 has 15 residues. The CDR3 DNA follows: TGTGCCAGCAGGCCTGAGGGGGGCGGCAAAAACATTCAGTACTTC. Its protein is CASRPEGGGKNIQYF.